Below, 29 T cell receptor beta chains from the same sample are listed, as sequenced in a study of early T cells in non-severe SARS-CoV-2 infection. Each CDR3 protein is one row after TCRdb ran MiXCR on the 5' RACE reads. The data hold about 60,000 distinct CDR3 sequences, with approximately 9.2% observed a single time. Material for sequencing was whole blood. These receptors all come from an adult who was a healthcare worker with PCR-confirmed SARS-CoV-2 infection or an uninfected control (not recorded which).

As DNA, the CDR3 is TGTGCCAGCTCGGACAGGGGTGACTACGAGCAGTACTTC. Its translation: CASSDRGDYEQYF. The chain employs TRBV12-3 or TRBV12-4 and TRBJ2-7; TRBD1 agrees at 9 bases. With 8 bases clipped from V and 3 bases from J, the junction kept 5 bases outside the gene matches. The CDR3 spans 13 residues.

The J gene is TRBJ1-4, the V gene TRBV6-6, with TRBD1 matching over 9 bases. This CDR3 has 14 residues. Trimming cost V 8 bases and J 5 bases; bases outside gene matches: 6. Germline CDR1 is MNHNY and CDR2 is SVGAGI (reference sequence). This CDR3 is CASQKGQGNEKLFF. The DNA of the CDR3 is TGTGCCAGCCAGAAGGGACAGGGAAATGAAAAACTGTTTTTT.

This clonotype was seen only a few times. The chain couples TRBV24-1 to TRBJ2-1; 13 bases are a match to TRBD2. Germline CDR1 KGHDR, CDR2 SFDVKD. Trimming removed 3 bases from V and 4 bases from J; junction bases left unmatched: 2. The CDR3 has 16 amino acids. The CDR3 sequence: CATSDGLAGAYNEQFF. CDR3 DNA: TGTGCCACCAGTGATGGACTAGCGGGAGCGTACAATGAGCAGTTCTTC.

V gene TRBV11-3 combines with J gene TRBJ2-1; perhaps D is TRBD1 or TRBD2 (5 bases each). The CDR3 is 14 amino acids. Germline lookup yields CDR1 SGHNT and CDR2 YENEEA. Trimming took 5 bases from V and 7 from J, leaving 15 bases between them. The CDR3 protein is CASSPPRGANEQFF. Written as DNA, the CDR3 is TGTGCCAGCAGCCCGCCTAGGGGAGCGAATGAGCAGTTCTTC.

The CDR3 region is CASSLGAGYDEKLFF. DNA for the CDR3: TGTGCCAGCAGCCTAGGGGCCGGGTATGATGAAAAACTGTTTTTT. V is TRBV7-2 and J is TRBJ1-4, with D possibly matching TRBD1 (5 bases). Germline-derived CDR1 and CDR2 are SGHTA and FQGNSA. The CDR3 has 15 residues. Trimming took off 5 bases at V and 6 bases at J, with 16 bases between the two ends.

This clonotype has a handful of counts. This chain connects TRBV20-1 to TRBJ1-1, with 11 bases identical to TRBD1. V dropped 6 bases and J dropped 0; count of bases not matched to a gene: 12. The germline gives CDR1 DFQATT, CDR2 SNEGSKA (reference sequence). This CDR3 contains 17 residues. The DNA of the CDR3 is TGCAGTGCCACGAGGACAGGGGGCGAGGTTTTGAACACTGAAGCTTTCTTT. Translation gives CSATRTGGEVLNTEAFF.

The V gene is TRBV18, the J gene TRBJ2-2; 9 bases are shared with TRBD2. The germline V gene has CDR1 KGHSH and CDR2 LQKENI. This CDR3 is 16 amino acids long. V trimming: 2 bases; J trimming: 4 bases; junction bases outside the gene matches: 5. This chain's CDR3 is CASSPITSGSTGELFF. The CDR3 region has the DNA TGTGCCAGCTCACCAATCACTAGCGGGTCCACCGGGGAGCTGTTTTTT.

This clonotype came up many times. The chain joins TRBV6-4 to TRBJ2-6; TRBD1 matches 9 bases. Germline CDR1 reads MRHNA; CDR2 reads SNTAGT. The CDR3 is 16 amino acids. Trimming cost V 6 bases and J 2 bases; bases outside gene matches: 5. The CDR3 DNA reads as TGTGCCAGCAGCCAGGACAGGGGTACTGGGGCCAACGTCCTGACTTTC. This sequence encodes CASSQDRGTGANVLTF.

There are many counts of this clonotype. This sequence joins TRBV4-3 and TRBJ1-5; D perhaps matches TRBD1 (5 bases). The length of the CDR3 is 14 residues. Germline V gives CDR1 LGHNA, CDR2 YSLEER. V was trimmed by 7 bases and J by 6 bases, leaving 16 bases between them. In DNA, the CDR3 is TGCGCCAGCACCACCTCCAGGGTTCCTCAGCCCCAGCATTTT. It specifies CASTTSRVPQPQHF.

The sample holds a few counts of this clonotype. V and J are TRBV29-1 and TRBJ2-1; TRBD2 matches at 14 bases. Germline V CDR1 and CDR2: SQVTM, ANQGSEA. The CDR3 consists of 15 residues. Trimming cost V 7 bases and J 10 bases; bases outside gene matches: 12. The CDR3 DNA reads TGCAGCGCCTACTTAGGGACTAGCGGGAGAGGCGAGCAGTTCTTC. Translating it yields CSAYLGTSGRGEQFF.

The chain recombines TRBV12-3 or TRBV12-4 with TRBJ1-3; D call uncertain. Trimming took off 7 bases at V and 3 bases at J, with 13 bases between the two ends. This CDR3 has 14 residues. The CDR3 region is CASKERNGGNTIYF. Written as DNA, the CDR3 is TGTGCCAGCAAGGAAAGGAATGGTGGAAACACCATATATTTT.

This clonotype was picked up a small number of times. The chain joins TRBV5-5 to TRBJ2-7; 11 nucleotides align to TRBD2. The trim removed 0 bases at V and 3 bases at J, leaving 5 bases unmatched. The germline CDR1 and CDR2 sequences are SGHKS and YYEKEE (reference sequence). The CDR3 has 16 residues. CDR3 nucleotides: TGTGCCAGCAGCTTGGCTCCGACTAGCGGGATCTACGAGCAGTACTTC. Amino acids: CASSLAPTSGIYEQYF.

The table lists this clonotype with a few counts. The J gene is TRBJ1-4, the V gene TRBV19, with D unresolved. Germline CDR1 is LNHDA and CDR2 is SQIVND (reference sequence). The CDR3 covers 15 residues. The germline V and J ends were trimmed by 5 bases and 3 bases, with 13 bases remaining between them. Here the CDR3 DNA reads TGTGCCAGTAGTCCAGACCGAGCCTCTAATGAAAAACTGTTTTTT. It yields the protein CASSPDRASNEKLFF.

This clonotype showed up just a few times. The rearrangement uses TRBV7-9 and TRBJ2-7; unclear D gene. The V gene lost 0 bases and the J gene lost 4 bases, with 13 bases spanning the gap. Looked up from germline, CDR1 is SEHNR and CDR2 is FQNEAQ (reference sequence). The CDR3 sequence is 15 residues long. The CDR3 DNA sequence: TGTGCCAGCAGCTTAGCCGGACCACTGGAGTACGAGCAGTACTTC. Translated: CASSLAGPLEYEQYF.

This clonotype was counted between two and nine times. The CDR3 sequence: CASSSQGAESYNEQFF. Written as DNA, the CDR3 is TGTGCCAGCAGTTCCCAGGGTGCCGAGTCCTACAATGAGCAGTTCTTC. V gene TRBV28 combines with J gene TRBJ2-1, with a tentative D call TRBD1 (5 bases). CDR1 MDHEN and CDR2 SYDVKM come from the germline V gene. The CDR3 totals 16 residues. Trimming shortened V by 4 bases and J by 1 base, and 14 bases separated the two germline ends.

This clonotype was observed a few times. The chain recombines TRBV30 with TRBJ2-3; no clear D. Trimming pared 3 bases from V and 5 bases from J, leaving 12 bases between. Looked up from germline, CDR1 is GTSNPN and CDR2 is SVGIG (reference sequence). CDR3 length: 13 amino acids. The CDR3 is CAWSRKPKDTQYF. CDR3 nucleotides: TGTGCCTGGAGCAGGAAGCCGAAAGATACGCAGTATTTT.

This clonotype has a count of ten or more. The V gene is TRBV6-2 or TRBV6-3, the J gene TRBJ2-3; 9 positions agree with TRBD2. Germline V lookup: CDR1 MNHEY, CDR2 SVGEGT. J lost 1 base, V lost 4 bases, and 6 bases had no gene match. The CDR3 runs 16 residues. The CDR3 protein is CASSSPRTSGTDTQYF. CDR3 DNA: TGTGCCAGCAGTTCCCCTCGGACTAGCGGCACAGATACGCAGTATTTT.

This clonotype was detected only a few times. The rearrangement links TRBV6-5 to TRBJ1-6, with D unclear. Trimming left V 7 bases short and J 6 bases short, with 19 bases between. This CDR3 comprises 16 residues. Germline V gene lookup returns CDR1 MNHEY and CDR2 SVGAGI. CDR3 in amino acids: CASTPLGREVNSPLHF. As DNA, the CDR3 is TGTGCCAGCACCCCGCTCGGGCGAGAAGTTAATTCACCCCTCCACTTT.

This clonotype was seen repeatedly, ten times or more. The chain has TRBV24-1 and TRBJ2-1; TRBD2 is a possible D gene (5 bases). Trimming removed 6 bases from V and 7 bases from J, with 15 bases in between. The CDR3 is 14 amino acids. Germline V CDR1 and CDR2: KGHDR, SFDVKD. DNA of the CDR3: TGTGCCACCAGTCGGTGGGAGTTTTCTAATGAGCAGTTCTTC. As protein: CATSRWEFSNEQFF.

This clonotype has a count of ten or more. CDR3 DNA sequence: TGTGCCAGCAGCGCGGGCCGAAGGGCACGTTATGGCTACACCTTC. It is translated as CASSAGRRARYGYTF. This chain links TRBV5-6 with TRBJ1-2, with D hard to call. CDR3 length: 15 amino acids. The germline V and J ends were trimmed by 4 bases and 5 bases, with 18 bases remaining between them. Germline CDR1 is SGHDT and CDR2 is YYEEEE.

Ten or more counts support this clonotype. The J gene is TRBJ2-7, the V gene TRBV29-1; TRBD2 matches at 7 bases. This CDR3 spans 12 amino acids. Trimming removed 7 bases from V and 6 bases from J; junction bases left unmatched: 9. Germline loops: CDR1 SQVTM, CDR2 ANQGSEA. CDR3: CSAGAGKAEQYF. As DNA, the CDR3 is TGCAGCGCCGGAGCGGGAAAGGCCGAGCAGTACTTC.

The rearrangement uses TRBV20-1 and TRBJ1-1; no clear D. Trimming took 8 bases from V and 0 from J, leaving 16 bases between them. This CDR3 region has 14 residues. CDR1 DFQATT and CDR2 SNEGSKA come from the germline V gene (reference sequence). In DNA form, the CDR3 reads TGCAGTCCCTCGATATGGGGTATGAACACTGAAGCTTTCTTT. This gives the protein CSPSIWGMNTEAFF.

This clonotype was counted a few times. The V call is TRBV28, the J call TRBJ2-7; possibly TRBD1 for D (5 bases). Germline V lookup: CDR1 MDHEN, CDR2 SYDVKM. The CDR3 covers 15 residues. V lost 5 bases and J lost 2, with 16 bases in between. The CDR3 DNA reads TGTGCCAGCAGTCGAAACCTCATGGGGCCCTACGAGCAGTACTTC. Translation gives CASSRNLMGPYEQYF.

A few counts support this clonotype. The rearrangement joins TRBV19 to TRBJ1-4; the D is unclear. Looked up from germline, CDR1 is LNHDA and CDR2 is SQIVND (reference sequence). The V end was cut by 6 bases, the J end by 10 bases, with 15 bases between. The CDR3 has 13 residues. CDR3: CASSPPGVGKLFF. The DNA of the CDR3 is TGTGCCAGTAGCCCGCCCGGGGTCGGAAAACTGTTTTTT.

This clonotype was detected ten times or more. This chain joins TRBV7-3 and TRBJ2-5, with 15 bases lining up with TRBD2. The CDR3 is made up of 17 amino acids. V was clipped by 4 bases and J by 1 base; unmatched bases: 4. Germline CDR1 is SGHTA and CDR2 is FQGTGA. CDR3 amino acids: CASSSGTSGRSQETQYF. The DNA for the CDR3 is TGTGCCAGCAGCTCCGGGACTAGCGGGAGGTCCCAAGAGACCCAGTACTTC.

This clonotype was detected ten times or more. The chain recombines TRBV20-1 with TRBJ2-4; TRBD2 agrees at 12 bases. There are 19 residues in the CDR3. The germline CDR1 and CDR2 sequences are DFQATT and SNEGSKA (reference sequence). The trim removed 2 bases at V and 6 bases at J, leaving 17 bases unmatched. CDR3 bases: TGCAGTGCTAGAAACCCTAGCGGGAGGGCCACGCGGTCCCTAAACATTCAGTACTTC. Translation: CSARNPSGRATRSLNIQYF.

This clonotype was detected ten times or more. The rearrangement uses TRBV7-2 and TRBJ2-7; tentatively, D is TRBD1 or TRBD2 (6 bases each). With 2 bases removed from V and 0 bases from J, the gap between germline ends came to 14 bases. The CDR3 extends over 16 amino acids. Germline V gene sequence: CDR1 SGHTA, CDR2 FQGNSA. The CDR3 loop is CASSLRGGTSSYEQYF. CDR3 sequence (DNA): TGTGCCAGCAGCTTAAGGGGCGGGACAAGCTCCTACGAGCAGTACTTC.

Ten or more counts support this clonotype. The V call is TRBV20-1, the J call TRBJ1-2, with TRBD1 identical over 8 bases. The CDR3 is made up of 14 amino acids. Germline V lookup: CDR1 DFQATT, CDR2 SNEGSKA (reference sequence). V was pared by 1 base and J by 4 bases, with 5 bases of the junction left unmatched. The CDR3 reads CSARVQGAGYGYTF. CDR3 bases: TGCAGTGCTAGAGTCCAGGGGGCCGGCTATGGCTACACCTTC.

This clonotype was found many times. The V and J genes are TRBV7-2 and TRBJ2-6; D uncertain. The CDR3 has 15 amino acids. Germline V gives CDR1 SGHTA, CDR2 FQGNSA. V lost 2 bases and J lost 0, with 5 bases in between. The CDR3 DNA sequence: TGTGCCAGCAGCTTAAGGAGCTCTGGGGCCAACGTCCTGACTTTC. Protein: CASSLRSSGANVLTF.